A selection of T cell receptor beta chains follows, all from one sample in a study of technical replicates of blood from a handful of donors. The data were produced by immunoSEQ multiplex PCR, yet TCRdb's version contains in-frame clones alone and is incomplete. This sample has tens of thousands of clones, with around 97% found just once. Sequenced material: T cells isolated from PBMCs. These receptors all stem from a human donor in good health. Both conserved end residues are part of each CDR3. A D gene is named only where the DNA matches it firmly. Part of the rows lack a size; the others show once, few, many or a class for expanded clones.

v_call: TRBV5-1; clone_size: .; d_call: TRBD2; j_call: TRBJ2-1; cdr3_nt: TGCGCCAGCAGCTACCTAGCGGGGGGACCCGCCAATGAGCAGTTCTTC; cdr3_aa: CASSYLAGGPANEQFF
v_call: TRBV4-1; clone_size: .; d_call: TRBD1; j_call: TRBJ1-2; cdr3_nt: TGCGCCAGCAGCCACCGGACAGGGGTCTATGGCTACACCTTC; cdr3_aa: CASSHRTGVYGYTF
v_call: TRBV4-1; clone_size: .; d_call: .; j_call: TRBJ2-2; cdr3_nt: TGCGCCAGCAGCCAAGTCAACCCGGACAGCGGGGAGCTGTTTTTT; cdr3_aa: CASSQVNPDSGELFF
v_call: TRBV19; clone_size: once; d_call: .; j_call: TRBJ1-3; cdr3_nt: TGTGCCAGTAGGACGGTCGGGGGCTCTGGAAACACCATATATTTT; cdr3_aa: CASRTVGGSGNTIYF
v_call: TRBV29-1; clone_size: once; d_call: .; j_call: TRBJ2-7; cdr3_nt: TGCAGCGTTGAAGCAGTAACGGGTGCCGAGCAGTACTTC; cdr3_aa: CSVEAVTGAEQYF
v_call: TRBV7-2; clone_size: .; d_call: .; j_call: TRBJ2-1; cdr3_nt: TGTGCCAGCAGCTTAGGGACAGGGAGGGTAAATGAGCAGTTCTTC; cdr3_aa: CASSLGTGRVNEQFF
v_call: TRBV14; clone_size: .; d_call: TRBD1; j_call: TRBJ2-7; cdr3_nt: TGTGCCAGCAGCCCCGGGACAGGGTTCTACGAGCAGTACTTC; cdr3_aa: CASSPGTGFYEQYF
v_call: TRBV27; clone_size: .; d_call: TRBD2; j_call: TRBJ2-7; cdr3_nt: TGTGCCAGCAGTACCCAGACTAGCGGGAGTCCCTACGAGCAGTACTTC; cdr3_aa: CASSTQTSGSPYEQYF
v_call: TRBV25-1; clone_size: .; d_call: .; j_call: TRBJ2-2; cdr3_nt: TGTGCCAGCAGTGTTCGGGGGACCGGGGAGCTGTTTTTT; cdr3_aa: CASSVRGTGELFF
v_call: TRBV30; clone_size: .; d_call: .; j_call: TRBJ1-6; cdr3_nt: TGTGCCTGGAGCCCAGGGGTGGGTTCACCCCTCCACTTT; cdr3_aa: CAWSPGVGSPLHF
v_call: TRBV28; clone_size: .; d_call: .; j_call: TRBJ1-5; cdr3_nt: TGTGCCAGCAGTTTACCCCCCGACAGCGATAGCAATCAGCCCCAGCATTTT; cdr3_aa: CASSLPPDSDSNQPQHF
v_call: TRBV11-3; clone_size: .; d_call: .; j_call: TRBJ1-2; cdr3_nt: TGTGCCAGCAGCCCCCGTGAGAAACTTAACTATGGCTACACCTTC; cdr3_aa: CASSPREKLNYGYTF
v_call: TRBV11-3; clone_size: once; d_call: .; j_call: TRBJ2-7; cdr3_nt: TGTGCCAGCAGCTTAGGTACCTACGAGCAGTACTTC; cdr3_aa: CASSLGTYEQYF
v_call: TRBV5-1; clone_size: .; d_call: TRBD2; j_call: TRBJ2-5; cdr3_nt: TGCGCCAGCTCACTAGCGGGAGGTGAGACCCAGTACTTC; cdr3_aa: CASSLAGGETQYF
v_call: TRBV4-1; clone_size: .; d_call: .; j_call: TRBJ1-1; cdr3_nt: TGCGCCAGCAGCCAAGATTCCGGGGAGGCTTTCTTT; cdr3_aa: CASSQDSGEAFF
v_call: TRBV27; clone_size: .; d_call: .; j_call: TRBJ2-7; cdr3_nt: TGTGCCAGCAGTTTAGGTGACAGGAGCGACGAGCAGTACTTC; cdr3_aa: CASSLGDRSDEQYF
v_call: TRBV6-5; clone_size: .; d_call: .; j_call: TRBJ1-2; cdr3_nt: TGTGCCACCCTAGCGGGGGGCGCTTATGGCTACACCTTC; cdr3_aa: CATLAGGAYGYTF
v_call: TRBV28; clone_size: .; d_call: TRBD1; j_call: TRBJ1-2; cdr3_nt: TGTGCCAGCGCCCCCGGCAGGGGGCGTGGTGGCTACACCTTC; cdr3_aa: CASAPGRGRGGYTF
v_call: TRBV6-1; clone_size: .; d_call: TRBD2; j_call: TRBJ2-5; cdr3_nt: TGTGCCAGCAGTGTACTGGGACTAGCGGGGGGATTACAAGAGACCCAGTACTTC; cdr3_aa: CASSVLGLAGGLQETQYF
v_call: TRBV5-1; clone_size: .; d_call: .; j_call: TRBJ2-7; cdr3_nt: TGCGCCAGCAGCTTGGGCGGAGAGACCTACGAGCAGTACTTC; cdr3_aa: CASSLGGETYEQYF
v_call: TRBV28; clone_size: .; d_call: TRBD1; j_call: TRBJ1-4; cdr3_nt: TGTGCCAGCAGTTCCGGACAGGTATCTAATGAAAAACTGTTTTTT; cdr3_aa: CASSSGQVSNEKLFF
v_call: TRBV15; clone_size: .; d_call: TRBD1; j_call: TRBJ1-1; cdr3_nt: TGTGCCACCAGCAGAGGAGGGACAGGGAACACTGAAGCTTTCTTT; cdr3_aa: CATSRGGTGNTEAFF
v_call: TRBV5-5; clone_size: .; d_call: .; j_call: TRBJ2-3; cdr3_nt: TGTGCCAGCAGCGCCGGGGGGCGGGGGCAGTCCGATACGCAGTATTTT; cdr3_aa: CASSAGGRGQSDTQYF
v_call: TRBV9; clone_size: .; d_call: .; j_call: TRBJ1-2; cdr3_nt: TGTGCCAGCAGCCCAGGATTGGGGGGTGTTCATGGCTACACCTTC; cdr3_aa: CASSPGLGGVHGYTF
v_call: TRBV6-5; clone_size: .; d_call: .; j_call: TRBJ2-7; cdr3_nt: TGTGCCAGCAGTTCGCCGAGCCGTACAGGGTGGCTCGAGCAGTACTTC; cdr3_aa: CASSSPSRTGWLEQYF
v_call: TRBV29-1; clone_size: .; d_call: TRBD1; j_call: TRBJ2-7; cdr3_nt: TGCAGCGTTGAGGCAGGGGGAGCCTACGAGCAGTACTTC; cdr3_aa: CSVEAGGAYEQYF
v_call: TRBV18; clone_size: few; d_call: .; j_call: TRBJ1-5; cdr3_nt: TGTGCCAGCTCACCAGAGGCTAGCAATCAGCCCCAGCATTTT; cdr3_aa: CASSPEASNQPQHF
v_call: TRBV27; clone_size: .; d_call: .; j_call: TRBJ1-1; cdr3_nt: TGTGCCAGCAGAATAGACAGGACCCATCGGTGGGACACTGAAGCTTTCTTT; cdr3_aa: CASRIDRTHRWDTEAFF
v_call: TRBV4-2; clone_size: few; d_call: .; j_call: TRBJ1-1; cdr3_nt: TGTGCCAGCAGCCAAGTAGTAGGCGGTCACACTGAAGCTTTCTTT; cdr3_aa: CASSQVVGGHTEAFF
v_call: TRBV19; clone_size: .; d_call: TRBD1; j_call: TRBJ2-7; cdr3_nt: TGTGCCAGTAGTATAGACGACAGGGGGCGCGACGAGCAGTACTTC; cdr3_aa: CASSIDDRGRDEQYF
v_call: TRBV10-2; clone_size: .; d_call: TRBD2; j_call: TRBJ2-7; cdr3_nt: TGCGCCAGCAGTGACTTAAGCGGGAGGTACGAGCAGTACTTC; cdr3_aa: CASSDLSGRYEQYF
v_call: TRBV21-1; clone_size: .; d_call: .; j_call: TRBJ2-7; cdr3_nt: TGTGCCAGCAGCAAAGCAGCCATCATGACCGGGACTTTGCCCCACGAGCAGTACTTC; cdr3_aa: CASSKAAIMTGTLPHEQYF
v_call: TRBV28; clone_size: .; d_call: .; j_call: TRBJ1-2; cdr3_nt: TGTGCCAGCAGTTTACAGGATTATGGCTACACCTTC; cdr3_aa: CASSLQDYGYTF
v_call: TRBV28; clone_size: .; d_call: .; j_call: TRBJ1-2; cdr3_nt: TGTGCCAGCAGTTGGGTCGACAGAACTAACTATGGCTACACCTTC; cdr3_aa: CASSWVDRTNYGYTF
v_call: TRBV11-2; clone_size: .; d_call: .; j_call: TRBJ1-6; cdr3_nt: TGTGCCAGCAGCTTCAGTAGACAAGATAATTCACCCCTCCACTTT; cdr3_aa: CASSFSRQDNSPLHF
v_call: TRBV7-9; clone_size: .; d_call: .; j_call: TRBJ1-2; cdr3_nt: TGTGCCAGCAGCTTAAAGGGGGTCGCTAACTATGGCTACACCTTC; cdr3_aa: CASSLKGVANYGYTF
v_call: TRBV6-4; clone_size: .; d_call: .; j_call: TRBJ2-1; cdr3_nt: TGTGCCAGCAGTTCTGACAGCTACAATGAGCAGTTCTTC; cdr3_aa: CASSSDSYNEQFF
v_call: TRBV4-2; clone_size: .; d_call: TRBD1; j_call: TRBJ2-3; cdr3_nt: TGTGCCAGCAGCCAACAGGGGGCGCCTGGGGATACGCAGTATTTT; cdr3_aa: CASSQQGAPGDTQYF
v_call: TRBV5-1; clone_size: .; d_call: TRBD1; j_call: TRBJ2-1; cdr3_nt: TGCGCCAGCAGCTTGGGGGACAGTACCTACAATGAGCAGTTCTTC; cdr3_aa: CASSLGDSTYNEQFF
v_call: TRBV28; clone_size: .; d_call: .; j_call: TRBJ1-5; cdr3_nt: TGTGCCAGCAGTCCCCGGACAGTGCCCGGGAAGACCCAGCATTTT; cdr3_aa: CASSPRTVPGKTQHF
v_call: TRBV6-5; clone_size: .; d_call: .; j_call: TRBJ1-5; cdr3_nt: TGTGCCAGCAGTAATAGGTTCGCGGGGCAGCCCCAGCATTTT; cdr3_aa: CASSNRFAGQPQHF
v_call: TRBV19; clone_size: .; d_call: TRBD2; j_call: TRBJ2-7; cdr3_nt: TGTGCCAGTAGTATAAGAGGCGCAGCGGGGGTGACCTACGAGCAGTACTTC; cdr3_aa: CASSIRGAAGVTYEQYF
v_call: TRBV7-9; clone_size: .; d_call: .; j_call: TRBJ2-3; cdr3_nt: TGTGCCAGCAGCTTTCAGGGGATTAGCACAGATACGCAGTATTTT; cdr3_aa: CASSFQGISTDTQYF
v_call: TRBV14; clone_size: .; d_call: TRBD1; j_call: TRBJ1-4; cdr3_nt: TGTGCCAGCAGCCAGGACAGGGGACGTAATGAAAAACTGTTTTTT; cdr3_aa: CASSQDRGRNEKLFF
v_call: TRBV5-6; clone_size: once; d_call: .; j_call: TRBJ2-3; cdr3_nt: TGTGCCAGCAGCTCCGCAAGGGCACTAGCCACAGATACGCAGTATTTT; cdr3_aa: CASSSARALATDTQYF
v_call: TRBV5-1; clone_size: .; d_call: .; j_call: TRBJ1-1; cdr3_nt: TGCGCCAGCAGCTTACAAGGGACTCCGAACACTGAAGCTTTCTTT; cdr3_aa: CASSLQGTPNTEAFF
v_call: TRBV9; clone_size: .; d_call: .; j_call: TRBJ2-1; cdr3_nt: TGTGCCAGCAGCGTTTCGGGCGGCGGGTACAATGAGCAGTTCTTC; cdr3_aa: CASSVSGGGYNEQFF
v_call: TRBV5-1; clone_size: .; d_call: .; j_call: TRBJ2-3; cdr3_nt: TGCGCCAGCAGCCTAATTAGCACAGATACGCAGTATTTT; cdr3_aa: CASSLISTDTQYF
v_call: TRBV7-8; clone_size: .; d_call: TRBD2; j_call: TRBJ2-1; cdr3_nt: TGTGCCAGCAGCTTAGGGCTAGCGGGAGGCGGTGAGCAGTTCTTC; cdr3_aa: CASSLGLAGGGEQFF
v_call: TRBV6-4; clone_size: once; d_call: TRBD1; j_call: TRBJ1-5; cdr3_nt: TGTGCCAGCAGTGAGTTCGGGACAGGGGGCTCGAGCCAGCCCCAGCATTTT; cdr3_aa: CASSEFGTGGSSQPQHF
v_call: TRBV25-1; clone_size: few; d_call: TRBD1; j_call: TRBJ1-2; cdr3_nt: TGTGCCAGCAGTGTGCCCGGGACAGGGGGAGGCTATGGCTACACCTTC; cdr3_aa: CASSVPGTGGGYGYTF
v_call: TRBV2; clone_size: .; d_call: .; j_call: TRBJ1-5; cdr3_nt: TGTGCCAGCACCGCGACAGAGTGGCAGCCCCAGCATTTT; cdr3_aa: CASTATEWQPQHF
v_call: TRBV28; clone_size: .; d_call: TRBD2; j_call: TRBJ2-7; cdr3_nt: TGTGCCAGCAGCGGAGGACTAGCGGCAGTCTACGAGCAGTACTTC; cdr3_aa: CASSGGLAAVYEQYF